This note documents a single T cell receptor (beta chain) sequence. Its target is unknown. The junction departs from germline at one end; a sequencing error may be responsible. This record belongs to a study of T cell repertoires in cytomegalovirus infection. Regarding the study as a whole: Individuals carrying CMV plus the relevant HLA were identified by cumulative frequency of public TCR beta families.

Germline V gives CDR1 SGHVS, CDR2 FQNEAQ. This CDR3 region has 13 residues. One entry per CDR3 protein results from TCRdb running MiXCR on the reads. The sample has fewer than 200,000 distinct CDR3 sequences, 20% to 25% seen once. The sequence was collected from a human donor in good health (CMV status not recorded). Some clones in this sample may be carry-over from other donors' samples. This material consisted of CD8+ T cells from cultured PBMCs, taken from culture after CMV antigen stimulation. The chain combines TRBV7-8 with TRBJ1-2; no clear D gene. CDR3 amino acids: CVSSLVLNNGYTF. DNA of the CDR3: TGTGTCAGCAGCTTAGTTTTGAACAACGGCTACACCTTC.